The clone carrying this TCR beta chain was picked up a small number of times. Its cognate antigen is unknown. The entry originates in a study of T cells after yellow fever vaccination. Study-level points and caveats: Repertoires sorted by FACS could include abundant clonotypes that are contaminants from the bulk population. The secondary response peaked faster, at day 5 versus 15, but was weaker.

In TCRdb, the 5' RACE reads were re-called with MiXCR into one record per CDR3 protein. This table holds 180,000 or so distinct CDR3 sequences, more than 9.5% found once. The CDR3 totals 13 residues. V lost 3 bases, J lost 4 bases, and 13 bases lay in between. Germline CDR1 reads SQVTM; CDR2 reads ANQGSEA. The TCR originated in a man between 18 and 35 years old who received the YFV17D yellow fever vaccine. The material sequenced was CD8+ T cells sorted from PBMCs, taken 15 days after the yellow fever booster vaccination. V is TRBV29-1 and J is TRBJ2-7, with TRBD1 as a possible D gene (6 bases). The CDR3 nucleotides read TGCAGCGTTGAGACGGGACAAATGTACGAGCAGTACTTC. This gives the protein CSVETGQMYEQYF.